The rows below give T cell receptor beta chains drawn from one sample of a study of cytomegalovirus exposure and HLA in healthy donors. Produced via immunoSEQ multiplex PCR; TCRdb's table is partial and in-frame only. The table has approximately 220,000 clones, over 60% seen once. Material: PBMCs. These receptors were collected from a young man in good health and CMV-seronegative. Each CDR3 is given with its conserved first and last residue. The order of the fields is J gene, clone size, D gene, V gene, CDR3 protein, CDR3 DNA. D genes are given only for firm matches. Clone size is not always given. Where it is, it says once, few, many or a class for expanded clones.

J gene: TRBJ2-2; clone size: NA; D gene: NA; V gene: TRBV9; CDR3 protein: CASSVEAGTNTGELFF; CDR3 DNA: TGTGCCAGCAGCGTAGAGGCTGGGACTAACACCGGGGAGCTGTTTTTT
J gene: TRBJ1-1; clone size: NA; D gene: NA; V gene: TRBV12-5; CDR3 protein: CASGLAPGGEAFF; CDR3 DNA: TGTGCTAGTGGTTTGGCCCCGGGCGGGGAAGCTTTCTTT
J gene: TRBJ1-1; clone size: once; D gene: NA; V gene: TRBV5-8; CDR3 protein: CASSLSRSTEAFF; CDR3 DNA: TGTGCCAGCAGCCTGTCTAGGAGCACTGAAGCTTTCTTT
J gene: TRBJ2-7; clone size: once; D gene: TRBD1; V gene: TRBV19; CDR3 protein: CASSIADRDEQYF; CDR3 DNA: TGTGCCAGTAGTATAGCCGACAGGGACGAGCAGTACTTC
J gene: TRBJ1-2; clone size: NA; D gene: NA; V gene: TRBV28; CDR3 protein: CASRSPGTGHLEGYTF; CDR3 DNA: TGTGCCAGCAGATCCCCAGGAACAGGGCACTTGGAAGGCTACACCTTC
J gene: TRBJ2-3; clone size: NA; D gene: TRBD1; V gene: TRBV7-9; CDR3 protein: CASSLVFGTGLTDTQYF; CDR3 DNA: TGTGCCAGCAGCTTAGTGTTCGGGACAGGGCTCACAGATACGCAGTATTTT
J gene: TRBJ1-5; clone size: NA; D gene: NA; V gene: TRBV2; CDR3 protein: CASSEWGLGQPQHF; CDR3 DNA: TGTGCCAGCAGTGAATGGGGCCTTGGGCAGCCCCAGCATTTT
J gene: TRBJ1-4; clone size: NA; D gene: TRBD1; V gene: TRBV6-5; CDR3 protein: CASSEGQGAEKLFF; CDR3 DNA: TGTGCCAGCAGTGAAGGACAGGGGGCTGAAAAACTGTTTTTT
J gene: TRBJ2-1; clone size: NA; D gene: NA; V gene: TRBV30; CDR3 protein: CAWSVQAEQFF; CDR3 DNA: TGTGCCTGGAGTGTACAGGCTGAGCAGTTCTTC
J gene: TRBJ2-2; clone size: NA; D gene: TRBD2; V gene: TRBV30; CDR3 protein: CAWGLAANTGELFF; CDR3 DNA: TGTGCCTGGGGACTAGCGGCGAACACCGGGGAGCTGTTTTTT
J gene: TRBJ2-1; clone size: NA; D gene: NA; V gene: TRBV29-1; CDR3 protein: CSVDVAGGLAGAFDEQFF; CDR3 DNA: TGCAGCGTTGACGTGGCAGGGGGCTTGGCGGGAGCGTTCGATGAGCAGTTCTTC
J gene: TRBJ2-6; clone size: NA; D gene: TRBD1; V gene: TRBV19; CDR3 protein: CASSTLGQGSSGANVLTF; CDR3 DNA: TGTGCCAGTAGTACCCTAGGACAGGGGAGCTCTGGGGCCAACGTCCTGACTTTC
J gene: TRBJ2-5; clone size: NA; D gene: TRBD2; V gene: TRBV11-3; CDR3 protein: CASSPGLASGTQYF; CDR3 DNA: TGTGCCAGCAGCCCCGGACTAGCTTCGGGGACCCAGTACTTC
J gene: TRBJ2-7; clone size: few; D gene: NA; V gene: TRBV14; CDR3 protein: CASSHGSSYEQYF; CDR3 DNA: TGTGCCAGCAGCCACGGTAGCTCCTACGAGCAGTACTTC
J gene: TRBJ1-6; clone size: few; D gene: NA; V gene: TRBV30; CDR3 protein: CAWSLGARGSPLHF; CDR3 DNA: TGTGCCTGGAGTCTGGGAGCTCGGGGGTCACCCCTCCACTTT
J gene: TRBJ2-1; clone size: few; D gene: NA; V gene: TRBV5-1; CDR3 protein: CASSTGGIGEQFF; CDR3 DNA: TGCGCCAGCAGCACCGGAGGGATCGGGGAGCAGTTCTTC
J gene: TRBJ2-7; clone size: NA; D gene: TRBD2; V gene: TRBV27; CDR3 protein: CASRTSGGSYEQYF; CDR3 DNA: TGTGCCAGCAGGACTAGCGGGGGATCCTACGAGCAGTACTTC
J gene: TRBJ2-1; clone size: NA; D gene: TRBD2; V gene: TRBV7-8; CDR3 protein: CASSQTSGAYNEQFF; CDR3 DNA: TGTGCCAGCAGCCAAACTAGCGGAGCATACAATGAGCAGTTCTTC
J gene: TRBJ2-5; clone size: few; D gene: TRBD2; V gene: TRBV5-6; CDR3 protein: CASTERELEETQYF; CDR3 DNA: TGTGCCAGCACTGAGCGGGAACTTGAGGAGACCCAGTACTTC
J gene: TRBJ2-3; clone size: NA; D gene: NA; V gene: TRBV30; CDR3 protein: CAWAGGGLSLSGTDTQYF; CDR3 DNA: TGTGCCTGGGCTGGGGGGGGGCTGTCGTTATCGGGCACAGATACGCAGTATTTT
J gene: TRBJ2-4; clone size: NA; D gene: TRBD2; V gene: TRBV14; CDR3 protein: CASSQGLAGDINIQYF; CDR3 DNA: TGTGCCAGCAGCCAGGGACTAGCGGGAGATATTAACATTCAGTACTTC
J gene: TRBJ2-7; clone size: NA; D gene: NA; V gene: TRBV21-1; CDR3 protein: CASTKQGRTDYEQYF; CDR3 DNA: TGTGCCAGCACGAAGCAGGGAAGGACCGACTACGAGCAGTACTTC
J gene: TRBJ2-2; clone size: NA; D gene: TRBD2; V gene: TRBV5-8; CDR3 protein: CASSLNRGGVTGELFF; CDR3 DNA: TGTGCCAGCAGCTTAAATCGGGGGGGAGTTACCGGGGAGCTGTTTTTT
J gene: TRBJ1-2; clone size: NA; D gene: TRBD1; V gene: TRBV6-6; CDR3 protein: CASSTRTGGYGYTF; CDR3 DNA: TGTGCCAGCAGCACCAGGACAGGAGGCTATGGCTACACCTTC
J gene: TRBJ2-7; clone size: NA; D gene: TRBD1; V gene: TRBV7-2; CDR3 protein: CASSLAGGGYEQYF; CDR3 DNA: TGTGCCAGCAGCTTAGCAGGGGGCGGTTACGAGCAGTACTTC
J gene: TRBJ2-1; clone size: once; D gene: TRBD2; V gene: TRBV29-1; CDR3 protein: CSGTLAGVHNEQFF; CDR3 DNA: TGCAGCGGGACCCTAGCGGGAGTCCACAATGAGCAGTTCTTC
J gene: TRBJ1-6; clone size: NA; D gene: NA; V gene: TRBV6-5; CDR3 protein: CASSYQQGENSPLHF; CDR3 DNA: TGTGCCAGCAGTTACCAACAGGGAGAGAATTCACCCCTCCACTTT
J gene: TRBJ2-7; clone size: NA; D gene: TRBD2; V gene: TRBV9; CDR3 protein: CASSGGGRPQEQYF; CDR3 DNA: TGTGCCAGCAGCGGCGGGGGTCGCCCCCAAGAGCAGTACTTC
J gene: TRBJ2-1; clone size: NA; D gene: NA; V gene: TRBV11-3; CDR3 protein: CASSLISGLYNEQFF; CDR3 DNA: TGTGCCAGCAGCTTAATTTCGGGACTTTACAATGAGCAGTTCTTC
J gene: TRBJ2-2; clone size: NA; D gene: NA; V gene: TRBV9; CDR3 protein: CASSGSPGTVAVVGSTGELFF; CDR3 DNA: TGTGCCAGCAGCGGTAGCCCCGGTACCGTGGCGGTCGTCGGGAGCACCGGGGAGCTGTTTTTT
J gene: TRBJ1-1; clone size: NA; D gene: TRBD1; V gene: TRBV4-1; CDR3 protein: CASSQPVDRAPEAFF; CDR3 DNA: TGCGCCAGCAGCCAACCCGTCGACAGGGCGCCTGAAGCTTTCTTT
J gene: TRBJ1-4; clone size: few; D gene: NA; V gene: TRBV19; CDR3 protein: CASSISVTTNEKLFF; CDR3 DNA: TGTGCCAGTAGTATATCGGTTACAACTAATGAAAAACTGTTTTTT
J gene: TRBJ2-5; clone size: NA; D gene: NA; V gene: TRBV7-9; CDR3 protein: CASSFMTGETQYF; CDR3 DNA: TGTGCCAGCAGCTTTATGACTGGAGAGACCCAGTACTTC
J gene: TRBJ1-5; clone size: NA; D gene: NA; V gene: TRBV5-6; CDR3 protein: CASSLGSGFSQPQHF; CDR3 DNA: TGTGCCAGCAGCTTGGGGTCAGGGTTTAGTCAGCCCCAGCATTTT
J gene: TRBJ2-1; clone size: NA; D gene: TRBD2; V gene: TRBV27; CDR3 protein: CASSGLALNEQFF; CDR3 DNA: TGTGCCAGCAGCGGACTAGCGCTGAATGAGCAGTTCTTC
J gene: TRBJ2-7; clone size: NA; D gene: NA; V gene: TRBV5-8; CDR3 protein: CASSLSFTTYEQYF; CDR3 DNA: TGTGCCAGCAGCTTGAGTTTTACTACCTACGAGCAGTACTTC
J gene: TRBJ2-4; clone size: NA; D gene: TRBD2; V gene: TRBV10-3; CDR3 protein: CAISESSGSRKNIQYF; CDR3 DNA: TGTGCCATCAGTGAAAGTAGCGGGAGTCGCAAAAACATTCAGTACTTC
J gene: TRBJ2-5; clone size: NA; D gene: NA; V gene: TRBV29-1; CDR3 protein: CSVERPSEGIRRALGETQYF; CDR3 DNA: TGCAGCGTTGAAAGGCCCTCGGAAGGTATCAGGAGGGCCCTCGGAGAGACCCAGTACTTC
J gene: TRBJ2-3; clone size: NA; D gene: NA; V gene: TRBV27; CDR3 protein: CASSSKGPEGGTDTQYF; CDR3 DNA: TGTGCCAGCAGTTCAAAGGGACCAGAGGGGGGGACAGATACGCAGTATTTT
J gene: TRBJ2-7; clone size: NA; D gene: NA; V gene: TRBV28; CDR3 protein: CASSFGTPSMEQYF; CDR3 DNA: TGTGCCAGCAGTTTCGGGACTCCGTCTATGGAGCAGTACTTC
J gene: TRBJ2-3; clone size: few; D gene: TRBD2; V gene: TRBV6-5; CDR3 protein: CASRGSGDTDTQYF; CDR3 DNA: TGTGCCAGCAGGGGCAGCGGGGACACAGATACGCAGTATTTT
J gene: TRBJ2-1; clone size: NA; D gene: TRBD2; V gene: TRBV7-9; CDR3 protein: CASSLERREIRYEQFF; CDR3 DNA: TGTGCCAGCAGCTTAGAACGGCGGGAGATTCGGTATGAGCAGTTCTTC
J gene: TRBJ2-1; clone size: NA; D gene: NA; V gene: TRBV27; CDR3 protein: CASREMSSYNEQFF; CDR3 DNA: TGTGCCAGCAGGGAGATGAGCTCCTACAATGAGCAGTTCTTC
J gene: TRBJ2-3; clone size: NA; D gene: TRBD2; V gene: TRBV2; CDR3 protein: CASSVRRGGLAGKVYTDTQYF; CDR3 DNA: TGTGCCAGCAGCGTTAGGAGGGGCGGGCTAGCGGGAAAGGTCTACACAGATACGCAGTATTTT
J gene: TRBJ2-7; clone size: few; D gene: NA; V gene: TRBV30; CDR3 protein: CAWSAGLTYEQYF; CDR3 DNA: TGTGCCTGGAGTGCGGGACTGACCTACGAGCAGTACTTC
J gene: TRBJ1-1; clone size: NA; D gene: TRBD1; V gene: TRBV6-6; CDR3 protein: CASRAPQTGINTEAFF; CDR3 DNA: TGTGCCAGCAGAGCACCACAGACAGGGATAAACACTGAAGCTTTCTTT
J gene: TRBJ2-5; clone size: NA; D gene: TRBD1; V gene: TRBV30; CDR3 protein: CAWSSGQGERTQYF; CDR3 DNA: TGTGCCTGGAGCTCGGGACAGGGGGAGCGGACCCAGTACTTC
J gene: TRBJ2-2; clone size: NA; D gene: NA; V gene: TRBV9; CDR3 protein: CASSARSRLNTGELFF; CDR3 DNA: TGTGCCAGCAGCGCGAGGAGCAGACTTAACACCGGGGAGCTGTTTTTT
J gene: TRBJ2-5; clone size: NA; D gene: NA; V gene: TRBV7-9; CDR3 protein: CSSSPSGAEETQYF; CDR3 DNA: TGTTCCAGCAGCCCCTCAGGGGCTGAAGAGACCCAGTACTTC